This TCR beta chain derives from a study of CD4 T cells in relation to SARS-CoV-2 and coronaviruses. Study overall: TCR beta CDR3s were sequenced after roughly 10-day antigen culture of PBMCs.

Profiling relied on immunoSEQ multiplex PCR, and the TCRdb table lists in-frame clones only, not all of them. The table lists fewer than 20,000 clones, under 85% of them singletons. Details on this clone: Antigen specificity is unknown.

The CDR3 contains 13 residues. The J segment lost 5 bases and the V segment lost 5 bases, leaving 1 base of the junction unmatched. Germline CDR1 reads MNHEY; CDR2 reads SVGAGI. Unexposed donor CD4+ T cells date from about 2011-2018, before the COVID-19 pandemic. After approximately ten days of culture, CD4+ T cells were isolated. The sequence derives from a human donor in good health. J is TRBJ2-7 and V is TRBV6-5, with 12 positions matching TRBD1. The sequenced material came from CD4+ T cells from PBMCs, cultured in vitro. CDR3 nucleotides: TGTGCCAGCAGTCGGGACAGGGGGCACGAGCAGTACTTC. It encodes CASSRDRGHEQYF.